Shown below are 26 T cell receptor beta chains from a single sample sequenced in a study of cytomegalovirus exposure and HLA in healthy donors. The PCR made use of 60 Vbeta and 13 Jbeta primers. Clones were sequenced by immunoSEQ multiplex PCR, and TCRdb holds only the in-frame ones, with some missing. The sample has 140,000 or so clones; 70% to 90% are singletons. The sequenced sample was PBMCs. The source is a woman aged 40 to 49 in good health and CMV-seronegative.

This clone was detected a few times. The chain combines TRBV19 with TRBJ2-2; possibly TRBD2 for D (5 bases). Germline lookup yields CDR1 LNHDA and CDR2 SQIVND (reference sequence). Trimming shortened V by 3 bases and J by 0 bases, and 8 bases separated the two germline ends. The CDR3 is 15 amino acids. The CDR3 sequence is CASSIGLANTGELFF. In nucleotides, the CDR3 is TGTGCCAGTAGTATCGGACTCGCGAACACCGGGGAGCTGTTTTTT.

V and J are TRBV11-1 and TRBJ2-2, with 7 positions matching TRBD2. The CDR3 is 15 amino acids. In germline, CDR1 is SGHAT, CDR2 FQDESV (reference sequence). The V gene end was trimmed by 1 base and the J gene end by 4 bases; junction bases not matched to a gene: 3. CDR3 DNA: TGTGCCAGCAGCTTAGGCGGGAGTGTCACCGGGGAGCTGTTTTTT. It translates to CASSLGGSVTGELFF. The complete variable domain, with remaining parts taken from reference TRBV11-1 and TRBJ2-2, reads EAEVAQSPRYKITEKSQAVAFWCDPISGHATLYWYRQILGQGPELLVQFQDESVVDDSQLPKDRFSAERLKGVDSTLKIQPAELGDSAMYLCASSLGGSVTGELFFGEGSRLTVL.

The rearrangement uses TRBV7-2 and TRBJ2-1; TRBD2 aligns across 9 bases. Unmatched junction bases numbered 4, after V lost 5 bases and J lost 2 bases. Germline V CDR1 and CDR2: SGHTA, FQGNSA. The CDR3 has 15 residues. The CDR3 reads CASSASSGTYNEQFF. As DNA, the CDR3 is TGTGCCAGCAGCGCGTCTAGCGGGACCTACAATGAGCAGTTCTTC.

J is TRBJ2-5 and V is TRBV28; 12 bases align to TRBD2. V lost 5 bases, J lost 5 bases, and 9 bases stayed unmatched. This CDR3 has 16 residues. The germline V gene has CDR1 MDHEN and CDR2 SYDVKM. The CDR3 DNA reads TGTGCCAGCAGTCCTCCCAGACTAGCGGGAGTGGAGACCCAGTACTTC. Translated: CASSPPRLAGVETQYF.

The chain has TRBV25-1 and TRBJ2-5; 12 bases agree with TRBD2. Losses at the gene ends were 5 bases for V and 1 base for J; bases not matched to a gene: 5. The CDR3 runs to 16 residues. Germline-derived CDR1 and CDR2 are MGHDK and SYGVNS. CDR3: CASSPWTSGAQETQYF. The CDR3 DNA follows: TGTGCCAGCAGTCCGTGGACTAGCGGGGCCCAAGAGACCCAGTACTTC.

The chain has TRBV19 and TRBJ1-5; possibly TRBD1 for D (5 bases). The V end lost 0 bases, the J end lost 5 bases, and 8 bases lay between the germline ends. The germline CDR1 and CDR2 sequences are LNHDA and SQIVND (reference sequence). The CDR3 runs 14 residues. The CDR3 sequence is CASSIETEDQPQHF. The CDR3 DNA reads TGTGCCAGTAGTATAGAGACAGAGGATCAGCCCCAGCATTTT.

The chain links TRBV18 to TRBJ2-5; D ambiguous. This CDR3 spans 15 amino acids. Trimming shortened V by 4 bases and J by 2 bases, and 14 bases separated the two germline ends. CDR1 is KGHSH and CDR2 is LQKENI in the germline V gene. The CDR3 DNA reads as TGTGCCAGCTCACAGGCGGTTGGTGGTCAAGAGACCCAGTACTTC. It translates to CASSQAVGGQETQYF.

CDR3 sequence reads: CASSSRTWDGYTF. As DNA, the CDR3 is TGTGCCAGCAGCTCTCGGACATGGGATGGCTACACCTTC. V usage is TRBV11-2 and J usage is TRBJ1-2; possible D gene TRBD1, 5 bases. V was trimmed by 4 bases and J by 6 bases, leaving 12 bases between them. The CDR3 covers 13 residues. The germline V gene has CDR1 SGHAT and CDR2 FQNNGV.

V is TRBV25-1 and J is TRBJ2-3; D perhaps matches TRBD2 (5 bases). The CDR3 loop spans 14 amino acids. Germline V gene data show CDR1 as MGHDK and CDR2 as SYGVNS. V lost 6 bases, J lost 1 base, and 11 bases lay in between. CDR3 in amino acids: CASRRAVGTDTQYF. As DNA, the CDR3 is TGTGCCAGCAGGCGGGCAGTGGGCACAGATACGCAGTATTTT. The full variable domain, in which reference TRBV25-1 and TRBJ2-3 provide the parts outside the CDR3, is EADIYQTPRYLVIGTGKKITLECSQTMGHDKMYWYQQDPGMELHLIHYSYGVNSTEKGDLSSESTVSRIRTEHFPLTLESARPSHTSQYLCASRRAVGTDTQYFGPGTRLTVL.

The chain joins TRBV2 to TRBJ2-7; D unclear. V gave up 2 bases and J gave up 3 bases, with 14 bases separating them. Germline V gene lookup returns CDR1 SNHLY and CDR2 FYNNEI. The CDR3 length is 15 residues. The CDR3 coding sequence is TGTGCCAGCAGTGAAAACCCCCGGTCGGGCTACGAGCAGTACTTC. It specifies CASSENPRSGYEQYF.

The rearrangement joins TRBV5-1 to TRBJ1-1, with no clear D. V dropped 0 bases and J dropped 10 bases, with 7 bases sitting between them. From germline, CDR1 is SGHRS and CDR2 YFSETQ. CDR3 length equals 11 residues. Here the CDR3 DNA reads TGCGCCAGCAGCTTGGAGGGAGGAGCTTTCTTT. Amino acids: CASSLEGGAFF.

The chain carries TRBV7-9 and TRBJ1-2; D is perhaps TRBD1 (6 bases). Looked up from germline, CDR1 is SEHNR and CDR2 is FQNEAQ (reference sequence). Between the trimmed V and J ends, which lost 5 bases and 6 bases, there was a span of 16 bases. The CDR3 has 14 residues. CDR3 coding DNA: TGTGCCAGCAGCGAGAGACCGAACAGGGATGGCTACACCTTC. Its protein is CASSERPNRDGYTF.

The rearrangement links TRBV6-5 to TRBJ2-5; the D gene is possibly TRBD2 (6 bases). Trimming removed 6 bases at V and 5 bases at J, with 19 bases between. The CDR3 spans 15 residues. Germline CDR1 MNHEY, CDR2 SVGAGI. The CDR3 bases are TGTGCCAGCAGCTACGGGGAGGCTAGGATGGAGACCCAGTACTTC. Amino acids: CASSYGEARMETQYF.

About this clone: Relative to the germline gene, one junction end is altered; a read error may explain this. The V and J genes are TRBV7-9 and TRBJ2-7; 11 bases match TRBD1. This CDR3 has 14 residues. Germline V gene sequence: CDR1 SEHNR, CDR2 FQNEAQ (reference sequence). CDR3 in amino acids: CSSSVGQGVDEQYF. The CDR3 coding sequence is TGTTCCAGCAGCGTGGGACAGGGGGTCGACGAGCAGTACTTC.

CDR3 DNA: TGCAGCGTTAAAGGGCCTGGAAACACCATATATTTT. This gives the protein CSVKGPGNTIYF. The J gene is TRBJ1-3, the V gene TRBV29-1; unclear D gene. This CDR3 has 12 residues. The germline V and J ends were trimmed by 5 bases and 2 bases, with 7 bases remaining between them. Per germline, CDR1 SQVTM and CDR2 ANQGSEA. Using reference TRBV29-1 and TRBJ1-3 for the parts outside the CDR3, the full variable domain is SAVISQKPSRDICQRGTSLTIQCQVDSQVTMMFWYRQQPGQSLTLIATANQGSEATYESGFVIDKFPISRPNLTFSTLTVSNMSPEDSSIYLCSVKGPGNTIYFGEGSWLTVV.

The chain uses TRBV5-8 and TRBJ2-5, with D possibly matching TRBD2 (5 bases). With 3 bases removed from V and 3 bases from J, the gap between germline ends came to 12 bases. The CDR3 is 14 residues long. Per the germline V gene, CDR1 is SGHTS and CDR2 is YDEGEE. The CDR3 loop reads CASSWEPGKETQYF. The CDR3, as DNA: TGTGCCAGCAGCTGGGAACCGGGAAAAGAGACCCAGTACTTC.

CDR3 amino acids: CASTDGEGTYNEQFF. CDR3 bases: TGCGCCAGCACCGACGGGGAAGGGACCTACAATGAGCAGTTCTTC. The chain links TRBV5-1 to TRBJ2-1, with D possibly matching TRBD2 (5 bases). CDR1 and CDR2 (germline): SGHRS, YFSETQ. The V gene lost 6 bases and the J gene lost 2 bases, with 15 bases spanning the gap. This CDR3 is built from 15 residues.

V and J are TRBV28 and TRBJ1-2, with D hard to call. Per germline, CDR1 MDHEN and CDR2 SYDVKM. This CDR3 spans 14 amino acids. V lost 5 bases to trimming and J lost 5 bases, with 15 bases between them. The CDR3 nucleotides read TGTGCCAGCAGTCTACCGGTAAGCTGGTATGGCTACACCTTC. It codes for CASSLPVSWYGYTF.

The rearrangement joins TRBV5-1 to TRBJ2-5, with 8 bases identical to TRBD1. The germline CDR1 and CDR2 sequences are SGHRS and YFSETQ. The CDR3 loop spans 16 amino acids. V was clipped by 0 bases and J by 5 bases; unmatched bases: 9. The CDR3 reads CASSLVSAGGAETQYF. Written as DNA, the CDR3 is TGCGCCAGCAGCTTGGTTTCGGCAGGGGGCGCGGAGACCCAGTACTTC.

This rearrangement joins TRBV18 to TRBJ2-3, with 7 nucleotides matching TRBD2. The CDR3 runs 16 residues. From germline, CDR1 is KGHSH and CDR2 LQKENI. With 3 bases clipped from V and 2 bases from J, the junction kept 8 bases outside the gene matches. CDR3 in DNA: TGTGCCAGCTCACCGTTAGGCGGGAGAGTCACAGATACGCAGTATTTT. Translation gives CASSPLGGRVTDTQYF.

The genes are TRBV11-2 and TRBJ2-1; tentatively, D is TRBD2 (6 bases). There are 15 residues in the CDR3. CDR1 and CDR2 from the germline V gene are SGHAT and FQNNGV. The V end was cut by 5 bases, the J end by 7 bases, with 18 bases between. The CDR3 DNA reads TGTGCCAGCAGCCCCTCTTACCGGGGAGGTAATGAGCAGTTCTTC. Translating it yields CASSPSYRGGNEQFF.

The CDR3 nucleotides read TGTGCCAGCAGTTTCGGGACAGAGTACGAGCAGTACTTC. This encodes CASSFGTEYEQYF. The chain has TRBV28 and TRBJ2-7; TRBD1 agrees at 7 bases. The V segment lost 3 bases and the J segment 4 bases; nucleotides outside the gene matches: 3. Germline loops: CDR1 MDHEN, CDR2 SYDVKM. CDR3 size: 13 residues.

This rearrangement joins TRBV4-2 to TRBJ2-3, with 10 bases lining up with TRBD2. The CDR3 is 17 amino acids. Per germline, CDR1 LGHNA and CDR2 YNFKEQ. V lost 0 bases and J lost 2; bases outside the gene matches: 5. The CDR3 DNA sequence: TGTGCCAGCAGCCAAGATTGGACTAGCGGAAACACAGATACGCAGTATTTT. Its protein product is CASSQDWTSGNTDTQYF.

V and J are TRBV5-4 and TRBJ2-7; 8 bases are shared with TRBD2. Germline assignment: CDR1 SGHNT and CDR2 YYREEE (reference sequence). The CDR3 contains 14 residues. The ends lost 0 bases at V and 6 bases at J; junction bases unmatched: 5. The DNA for the CDR3 is TGTGCCAGCAGCTTGGCCGGGAGGGGGTTCGAGCAGTACTTC. Its protein is CASSLAGRGFEQYF.

This clone was seen once. The chain couples TRBV5-6 to TRBJ1-4; D is undetermined. Trimming stripped 1 base from V and 4 bases from J, with 8 bases between. CDR1 and CDR2 (germline): SGHDT, YYEEEE. The CDR3 spans 14 residues. DNA of the CDR3: TGTGCCAGCAGCTTGACCGGGGTTAATGAAAAACTGTTTTTT. Translation: CASSLTGVNEKLFF.

This clone was observed a handful of times. This chain joins TRBV2 and TRBJ2-1; 10 bases are a match to TRBD2. The germline gives CDR1 SNHLY, CDR2 FYNNEI. The CDR3 totals 16 residues. V lost 2 bases to trimming and J lost 2 bases; unmatched junction nucleotides: 3. This CDR3 is CASSEWTSGAYNEQFF. CDR3 nucleotide sequence: TGTGCCAGCAGTGAATGGACTAGCGGAGCCTACAATGAGCAGTTCTTC.